The following is a T cell receptor beta chain sequence with its context. The assay was immunoSEQ multiplex PCR, and TCRdb's table has in-frame clones only and misses some. Found here are 130,000 or so clones, 91% of them singletons; the top ten hold 1.5% to 2%. The entry originates in a study of T cell responses to AZD1222 COVID-19 vaccine. Germline CDR1 is LGHDT and CDR2 is YNNKEL (reference sequence). The CDR3 is 15 amino acids. With 4 bases clipped from V and 7 bases from J, the junction kept 9 bases outside the gene matches. The sample was peripheral blood, taken 28 days after the second AZD1222 dose. This chain connects TRBV3-1 (or the pseudogene TRBV3-2) to TRBJ1-5, with TRBD1 matching over 8 bases. The clonotype comes from an adult who received the AZD1222 COVID-19 vaccine. The CDR3 coding sequence is TGTGCCAGCAGCCCCACGGGACAGGAGAACCAGCCCCAGCATTTT. This codes for CASSPTGQENQPQHF.